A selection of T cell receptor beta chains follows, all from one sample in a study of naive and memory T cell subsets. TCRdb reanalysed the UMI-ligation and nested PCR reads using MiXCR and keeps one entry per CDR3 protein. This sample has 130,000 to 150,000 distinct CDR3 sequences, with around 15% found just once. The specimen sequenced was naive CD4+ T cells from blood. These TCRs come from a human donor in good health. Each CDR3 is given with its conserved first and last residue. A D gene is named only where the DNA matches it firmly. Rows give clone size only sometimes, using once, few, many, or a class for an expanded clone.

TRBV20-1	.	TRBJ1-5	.	CSASLPGIGNQPQHF	TGCAGTGCTAGCCTCCCGGGGATTGGCAATCAGCCCCAGCATTTT
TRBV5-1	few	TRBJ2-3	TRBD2	CASSLGLAGGPDTQYF	TGCGCCAGCAGCTTGGGGCTAGCGGGAGGGCCAGATACGCAGTATTTT
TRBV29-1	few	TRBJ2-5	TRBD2	CSPKREDGGAQYF	TGCAGCCCCAAACGGGAGGATGGGGGGGCCCAGTACTTC
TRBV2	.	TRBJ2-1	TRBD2	CASRPTSGGYNEQFF	TGTGCCAGCAGACCTACTAGCGGGGGCTACAATGAGCAGTTCTTC
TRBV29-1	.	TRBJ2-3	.	CSVVRRGSTDTQYF	TGCAGCGTTGTCCGGCGGGGAAGCACAGATACGCAGTATTTT
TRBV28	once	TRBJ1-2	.	CASSFPPNYGYTF	TGTGCCAGCAGTTTCCCTCCCAACTATGGCTACACCTTC
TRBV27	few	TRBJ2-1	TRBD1	CASSFHGQGIDNEQFF	TGTGCCAGCAGTTTTCATGGACAGGGTATCGACAATGAGCAGTTCTTC
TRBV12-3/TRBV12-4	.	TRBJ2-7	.	CASSLRGFTYEQYF	TGTGCCAGCAGTTTGCGAGGTTTTACCTACGAGCAGTACTTC
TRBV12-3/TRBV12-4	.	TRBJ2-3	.	CASSLEWGISTDTQYF	TGTGCCAGCAGTTTAGAGTGGGGGATCAGCACAGATACGCAGTATTTT
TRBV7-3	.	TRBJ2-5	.	CASSPTSVGGLETQYF	TGTGCCAGCAGCCCAACGTCCGTGGGGGGTTTAGAGACCCAGTACTTC
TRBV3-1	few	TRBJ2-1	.	CASSQRRGQAYNEQFF	TGTGCCAGCAGCCAGCGACGGGGCCAGGCCTACAATGAGCAGTTCTTC
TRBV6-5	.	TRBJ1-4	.	CASSYSRGGFGKLFF	TGTGCCAGCAGTTACTCGCGGGGGGGGTTCGGAAAACTGTTTTTT
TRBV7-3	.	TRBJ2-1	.	CASSLGPTMDNEQFF	TGTGCCAGCAGTCTGGGCCCAACAATGGACAATGAGCAGTTCTTC
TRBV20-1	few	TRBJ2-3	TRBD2	CSARGGTSGSTDTQYF	TGCAGTGCTAGAGGGGGGACTAGCGGGAGCACAGATACGCAGTATTTT
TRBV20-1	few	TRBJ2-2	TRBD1	CSASWGQGGGELFF	TGCAGTGCTAGTTGGGGACAGGGTGGCGGGGAGCTGTTTTTT
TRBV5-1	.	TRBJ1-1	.	CASSGGTVAEAFF	TGCGCCAGCAGCGGGGGGACTGTTGCTGAAGCTTTCTTT
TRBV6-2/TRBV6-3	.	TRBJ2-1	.	CASRTGGSGDNEQFF	TGTGCCAGCAGAACAGGTGGGAGTGGGGACAATGAGCAGTTCTTC
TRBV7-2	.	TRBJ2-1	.	CASRIAPSSYNEQFF	TGTGCCAGCAGGATAGCGCCAAGCTCCTACAATGAGCAGTTCTTC
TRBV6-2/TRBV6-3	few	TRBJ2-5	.	CASNKDERTQYF	TGTGCCAGCAACAAAGACGAGCGTACCCAGTACTTC
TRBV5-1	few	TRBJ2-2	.	CASSSTKTGELFF	TGCGCCAGCTCCTCGACTAAAACCGGGGAGCTGTTTTTT
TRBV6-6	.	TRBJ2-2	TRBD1	CASNIQGTGELFF	TGTGCCAGCAACATACAGGGGACCGGGGAGCTGTTTTTT
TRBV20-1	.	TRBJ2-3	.	CSTLPHGFSATLCDTQYF	TGCAGTACACTTCCTCACGGGTTTAGCGCGACGCTATGTGATACGCAGTATTTT
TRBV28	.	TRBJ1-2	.	CASSCAGYGYTF	TGTGCCAGCAGTTGTGCGGGGTATGGCTACACCTTC
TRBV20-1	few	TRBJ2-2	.	CSGLSGTNTGELFF	TGCAGTGGACTAAGCGGCACGAACACCGGGGAGCTGTTTTTT
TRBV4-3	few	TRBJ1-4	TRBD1	CASSPGGTQNEKLFF	TGCGCCAGCAGCCCAGGGGGAACCCAGAATGAAAAACTGTTTTTT
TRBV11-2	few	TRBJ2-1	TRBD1	CASSSTGKSVYNEQFF	TGTGCCAGCAGCTCGACAGGGAAGTCTGTATACAATGAGCAGTTCTTC
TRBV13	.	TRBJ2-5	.	CASSLGRKGSETQYF	TGTGCCAGCAGCTTAGGCCGCAAGGGATCGGAGACCCAGTACTTC
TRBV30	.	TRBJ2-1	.	CAWSVGAWGEVYNEQFF	TGTGCCTGGAGTGTAGGTGCGTGGGGGGAGGTCTACAATGAGCAGTTCTTC
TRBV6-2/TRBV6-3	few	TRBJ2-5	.	CASTKAGLGTQYF	TGTGCCAGCACCAAGGCTGGATTGGGGACCCAGTACTTC
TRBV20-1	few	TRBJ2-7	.	CSARGGGRQPTYEQYF	TGCAGTGCCCGTGGGGGGGGGCGACAGCCCACCTACGAGCAGTACTTC
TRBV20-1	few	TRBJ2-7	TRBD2	CSAGGTSATYEQYF	TGCAGTGCTGGAGGGACTAGCGCGACCTACGAGCAGTACTTC
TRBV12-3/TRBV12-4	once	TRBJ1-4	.	CASRTGSNEKLFF	TGTGCCAGCAGAACGGGGAGTAATGAAAAACTGTTTTTT
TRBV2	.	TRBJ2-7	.	CASSDSGTTYEQYF	TGTGCCAGCAGTGATTCGGGAACAACCTACGAGCAGTACTTC
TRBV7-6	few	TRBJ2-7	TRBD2	CASSLGASGRNYEQYF	TGTGCCAGCAGCTTAGGGGCTAGCGGGAGGAACTACGAGCAGTACTTC
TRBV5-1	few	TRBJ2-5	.	CASSLGQGLGETQYF	TGCGCCAGCAGCTTAGGCCAGGGCCTTGGGGAGACCCAGTACTTC
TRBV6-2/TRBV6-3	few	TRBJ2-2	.	CASSYTGLSGELFF	TGTGCCAGCAGTTATACAGGACTCTCCGGGGAGCTGTTTTTT
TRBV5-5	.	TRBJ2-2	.	CASSGSTFNTGELFF	TGTGCCAGCAGCGGATCTACCTTTAACACCGGGGAGCTGTTTTTT
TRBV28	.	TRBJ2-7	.	CASTPTWAGGEQYF	TGTGCCAGCACCCCAACCTGGGCGGGCGGCGAGCAGTACTTC
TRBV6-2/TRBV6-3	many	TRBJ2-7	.	CASSRSGASYEQYF	TGTGCCAGCAGTCGGTCAGGGGCGTCCTACGAGCAGTACTTC
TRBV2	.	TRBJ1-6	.	CASSDQGNYNSPLHF	TGTGCCAGCAGTGATCAAGGGAACTATAATTCACCCCTCCACTTT
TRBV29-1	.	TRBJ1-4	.	CSVRGVSATNEKLFF	TGCAGCGTAAGGGGAGTCTCTGCAACTAATGAAAAACTGTTTTTT
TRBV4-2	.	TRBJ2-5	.	CASSQEGQPLYQETQYF	TGTGCCAGCAGCCAAGAAGGGCAGCCGTTGTACCAAGAGACCCAGTACTTC
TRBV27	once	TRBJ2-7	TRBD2	CASRRATSGAYEQYF	TGTGCCAGCAGGCGAGCAACTAGCGGAGCCTACGAGCAGTACTTC
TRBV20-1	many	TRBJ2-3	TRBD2	CSATGTSGREADTQYF	TGCAGTGCTACAGGGACTAGCGGGAGGGAGGCAGATACGCAGTATTTT
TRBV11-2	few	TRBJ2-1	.	CASSLVASYNEQFF	TGTGCCAGCAGTCTAGTTGCAAGCTACAATGAGCAGTTCTTC
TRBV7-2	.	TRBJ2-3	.	CASSQYTDTQYF	TGTGCCAGCAGCCAGTACACAGATACGCAGTATTTT
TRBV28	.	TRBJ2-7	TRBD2	CASSRSPGLAGGPTYEQYF	TGTGCCAGCAGTCGTTCACCGGGACTAGCGGGAGGGCCCACCTACGAGCAGTACTTC
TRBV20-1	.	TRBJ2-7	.	CSARDQRQLGGEQYF	TGCAGTGCTAGAGATCAACGACAGTTGGGTGGAGAGCAGTACTTC
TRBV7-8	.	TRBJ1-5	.	CASSPRGAVGNQPQHF	TGTGCCAGCAGCCCCAGAGGCGCGGTCGGCAATCAGCCCCAGCATTTT
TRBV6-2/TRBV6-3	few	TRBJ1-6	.	CASTSDSTPYNSPLHF	TGTGCCAGCACCTCGGATTCTACCCCCTATAATTCACCCCTCCACTTT